This TCR beta chain was identified during a study of OX40 agonist ivuxolimab in advanced cancers. This clone was found a few times. Data came from immunoSEQ multiplex PCR; TCRdb stores just in-frame clones and leaves some out. The table records fewer than 40,000 clones, 80% of them present only once. The receptor was isolated from an adult with an advanced solid tumor such as melanoma, head and neck, liver or kidney cancer. The starting material was CD4+ or CD8+ T cells sorted from blood, obtained in a trial of the OX40 agonist ivuxolimab.

DNA of the CDR3: TGTGCCTGGAGTTCTGGGGACTTAGGATCTGGGGCCAACGTCCTGACTTTC. Protein: CAWSSGDLGSGANVLTF. V is TRBV30 and J is TRBJ2-6, with D tentatively TRBD2 (6 bases). The CDR3 has 17 amino acids. V was pared by 2 bases and J by 1 base, with 15 bases between. Germline-derived CDR1 and CDR2 are GTSNPN and SVGIG (reference sequence).